Shown below are 26 T cell receptor beta chains from a single sample sequenced in a study of blood T cell repertoires in COVID-19. Assay used: immunoSEQ multiplex PCR; TCRdb lists only in-frame clones, some missing. The sample has 250,000 to 350,000 clones, around nine tenths seen once. Input material: peripheral blood. These receptors all come from a man aged 30-40 years with acute or convalescent COVID-19.

The rearrangement links TRBV19 to TRBJ1-3, with D uncertain. This CDR3 comprises 14 residues. Germline V lookup: CDR1 LNHDA, CDR2 SQIVND (reference sequence). The ends were cut back, 5 bases at V and 0 bases at J, with 8 bases in the middle. The CDR3 is CASSGPYSGNTIYF. The CDR3 DNA sequence: TGTGCCAGTAGTGGGCCTTACTCTGGAAACACCATATATTTT. Full variable domain (rest looked up from reference TRBV19 and TRBJ1-3): DGGITQSPKYLFRKEGQNVTLSCEQNLNHDAMYWYRQDPGQGLRLIYYSQIVNDFQKGDIAEGYSVSREKKESFPLTVTSAQKNPTAFYLCASSGPYSGNTIYFGEGSWLTVV.

This clone was seen once. The gene calls are TRBV19 and TRBJ2-3; D is unresolved. The CDR3 covers 10 residues. Germline values: CDR1 LNHDA, CDR2 SQIVND (reference sequence). Trimming pared 3 bases from V and 13 bases from J, leaving 8 bases between. CDR3 in DNA: TGTGCCAGTAGTATCCGGTCTGAGTATTTT. Translating gives CASSIRSEYF.

The chain links TRBV4-1 to TRBJ2-5; 14 positions match TRBD2. Germline values: CDR1 MGHRA, CDR2 YSYEKL. V shed 3 bases, J shed 1 base, and the junction held 7 bases outside the gene matches. This CDR3 region has 18 residues. CDR3 protein: CASSQGPTSGRVQETQYF. CDR3 bases: TGCGCCAGCAGCCAGGGACCGACTAGCGGGAGGGTCCAAGAGACCCAGTACTTC.

The chain couples TRBV5-1 to TRBJ1-1; 8 positions agree with TRBD1. The V segment lost 5 bases and the J segment 0 bases; nucleotides outside the gene matches: 3. Germline assignment: CDR1 SGHRS and CDR2 YFSETQ. The CDR3 contains 14 residues. CDR3: CASRTGVMNTEAFF. In nucleotides, the CDR3 is TGCGCCAGCAGGACAGGGGTTATGAACACTGAAGCTTTCTTT.

The J gene is TRBJ1-3, the V gene TRBV6-5; no reliable D call. V dropped 3 bases and J dropped 14 bases, with 26 bases sitting between them. CDR3 length: 16 amino acids. Germline CDR1 is MNHEY and CDR2 is SVGAGI. CDR3: CASSYGHMRATVGLYF. CDR3 DNA sequence: TGTGCCAGCAGTTATGGTCATATGCGGGCGACTGTTGGCTTATATTTT.

This clone was seen once. The chain employs TRBV27 and TRBJ2-1; 12 positions match TRBD2. Trimming at V came to 4 bases and at J to 6 bases, leaving 4 bases not matched to a gene. The germline CDR1 and CDR2 sequences are MNHEY and SMNVEV (reference sequence). The CDR3 is 15 residues long. The CDR3 sequence: CASSYTSGRINEQFF. The DNA of the CDR3 is TGTGCCAGCAGTTACACTAGCGGGAGGATCAATGAGCAGTTCTTC.

Written as DNA, the CDR3 is TGTGCCAGCAGTACCCCTTTGGCGGGCACTGAAGCTTTCTTT. Its translation is CASSTPLAGTEAFF. The rearrangement joins TRBV2 to TRBJ1-1, with D hard to call. The V gene's germline CDR1 is SNHLY and CDR2 FYNNEI. This CDR3 contains 14 residues. V gave up 5 bases and J gave up 4 bases, with 14 bases separating them. Variable domain in full (rest from reference TRBV2 and TRBJ1-1): EPEVTQTPSHQVTQMGQEVILRCVPISNHLYFYWYRQILGQKVEFLVSFYNNEISEKSEIFDDQFSVERPDGSNFTLKIRSTKLEDSAMYFCASSTPLAGTEAFFGQGTRLTVV.

This chain joins TRBV9 and TRBJ2-1; D uncertain. From germline, CDR1 is SGDLS and CDR2 YYNGEE. V shed 4 bases and J shed 4 bases, with 6 bases lying between them. The CDR3 length is 12 residues. This chain's CDR3 is CASSPQYNEQFF. The DNA of the CDR3 is TGTGCCAGCAGCCCTCAGTACAATGAGCAGTTCTTC.

The V and J genes are TRBV3-1 (or the pseudogene TRBV3-2) and TRBJ2-7, with 9 bases fitting TRBD2. Germline V CDR1 and CDR2: LGHDT, YNNKEL (reference sequence). V lost 4 bases, J lost 5 bases, and 9 bases stayed unmatched. CDR3 length: 15 amino acids. CDR3: CASSRRRGGLNEQYF. The DNA for the CDR3 is TGTGCCAGCAGCCGTCGGCGGGGGGGCCTCAACGAGCAGTACTTC.

The count of this clone is one. V is TRBV29-1 and J is TRBJ2-7; 15 positions agree with TRBD2. This CDR3 has 21 residues. Germline values: CDR1 SQVTM, CDR2 ANQGSEA. Trimming at V came to 3 bases and at J to 4 bases, leaving 22 bases not matched to a gene. The CDR3 DNA sequence: TGCAGCGTTGATTGGGTCAGGGCAAGGACTAGCGGGAGGGCCGAAGAATACGAGCAGTACTTC. Residues: CSVDWVRARTSGRAEEYEQYF.

The chain joins TRBV2 to TRBJ1-4; 11 bases are a match to TRBD1. From germline, CDR1 is SNHLY and CDR2 FYNNEI. The CDR3 totals 16 residues. The junction had 9 bases not matched to a gene; V was cut back by 4 bases and J by 8 bases. CDR3 sequence (DNA): TGTGCCAGCAGTGGGACAGGGGGCGCGGTAGGGGAAAAACTGTTTTTT. Amino acid sequence: CASSGTGGAVGEKLFF.

V usage is TRBV18 and J usage is TRBJ1-3, with TRBD1 as a possible D gene (6 bases). V was cut by 4 bases and J by 1 base, with 11 bases left in between. The V gene's germline CDR1 is KGHSH and CDR2 LQKENI. This CDR3 region has 15 residues. The CDR3 spells CASSQTGSSGNTIYF. CDR3 nucleotide sequence: TGTGCCAGCTCACAAACAGGGTCGTCTGGAAACACCATATATTTT.

The chain recombines TRBV30 with TRBJ1-1, with D unresolved. Looked up from germline, CDR1 is GTSNPN and CDR2 is SVGIG (reference sequence). V lost 5 bases, J lost 1 base, and 17 bases lay in between. This CDR3 spans 15 amino acids. The CDR3, as DNA: TGTGCCTGGGAGGAACAGAGAATAACGAACACTGAAGCTTTCTTT. Translation gives CAWEEQRITNTEAFF.

The CDR3 is CASSRRGQGKAEAFF. The CDR3 coding sequence is TGTGCCAGCAGCCGTAGAGGACAGGGAAAGGCTGAAGCTTTCTTT. The rearrangement links TRBV7-2 to TRBJ1-1, with 8 bases identical to TRBD1. The V gene's germline CDR1 is SGHTA and CDR2 FQGNSA. V shed 5 bases and J 6 bases; nucleotides not matched to a gene: 11. CDR3 length: 15 amino acids.

V usage is TRBV5-1 and J usage is TRBJ1-5; a weak D match, TRBD1 (5 bases). Trimming pared 3 bases from V and 2 bases from J, leaving 9 bases between. This CDR3 is built from 14 residues. Germline-derived CDR1 and CDR2 are SGHRS and YFSETQ. CDR3 DNA sequence: TGCGCCAGCAGCTGGGGGGTAGGCAATCAGCCCCAGCATTTT. Its translation: CASSWGVGNQPQHF.

The chain carries TRBV6-6 and TRBJ1-3; 9 bases map to TRBD1. V lost 2 bases and J lost 3; bases outside the gene matches: 5. CDR1 is MNHNY and CDR2 is SVGAGI in the germline V gene (reference sequence). The CDR3 is 16 amino acids. DNA of the CDR3: TGTGCCAGCAGTTACCTGGGACAGGGCGGTGGAAACACCATATATTTT. This translates into CASSYLGQGGGNTIYF.

V usage is TRBV5-1 and J usage is TRBJ2-7, with unresolved D. V dropped 4 bases and J dropped 2 bases, with 10 bases sitting between them. This CDR3 contains 13 residues. Germline assignment: CDR1 SGHRS and CDR2 YFSETQ. Here the CDR3 reads CASSPSVAYEQYF. The CDR3 DNA follows: TGCGCCAGCAGCCCGAGTGTGGCCTACGAGCAGTACTTC.

This chain links TRBV5-4 with TRBJ2-1, with 12 nucleotides matching TRBD1. The J segment lost 8 bases and the V segment lost 4 bases, leaving 7 bases of the junction unmatched. This CDR3 has 15 amino acids. CDR1 and CDR2 from the germline V gene are SGHNT and YYREEE (reference sequence). The CDR3 region has the DNA TGTGCCAGCAGCCGGGGACAGGGGGCGAACTATGAGCAGTTCTTC. Its protein is CASSRGQGANYEQFF.

This chain connects TRBV10-3 to TRBJ2-1; 14 bases agree with TRBD2. The length of the CDR3 is 19 residues. V trimming: 2 bases; J trimming: 0 bases; junction bases outside the gene matches: 6. Germline V gene sequence: CDR1 ENHRY, CDR2 SYGVKD. The CDR3 reads CAISERTSGRSSSYNEQFF. Here the CDR3 DNA reads TGTGCCATCAGTGAGAGGACTAGCGGGAGGTCGAGCTCCTACAATGAGCAGTTCTTC.

V gene TRBV28 combines with J gene TRBJ1-2, with D hard to call. The CDR3 runs to 10 residues. Germline V gene lookup returns CDR1 MDHEN and CDR2 SYDVKM. Trimming took 11 bases from V and 5 from J, leaving 9 bases between them. In nucleotides, the CDR3 is TGTGCCGTTCTGAGGTATGGCTACACCTTC. This sequence encodes CAVLRYGYTF.

This clone was observed once. J is TRBJ1-3 and V is TRBV29-1; maybe TRBD1 (5 bases). The CDR3 runs 13 residues. The germline V gene encodes CDR1 SQVTM and CDR2 ANQGSEA. Trimming took off 7 bases at V and 4 bases at J, with 14 bases between the two ends. The CDR3 region has the DNA TGCAGCGCTCAGGGAATTAGGGGAAACACCATATATTTT. This codes for CSAQGIRGNTIYF. The full variable domain, completed using reference TRBV29-1 and TRBJ1-3, is SAVISQKPSRDICQRGTSLTIQCQVDSQVTMMFWYRQQPGQSLTLIATANQGSEATYESGFVIDKFPISRPNLTFSTLTVSNMSPEDSSIYLCSAQGIRGNTIYFGEGSWLTVV.

The CDR3 is CASSPTSGARNEQFF. Here the CDR3 DNA reads TGTGCCAGCAGTCCAACTAGCGGGGCCCGGAATGAGCAGTTCTTC. This chain uses TRBV6-5 with TRBJ2-1, with 10 bases fitting TRBD2. Germline V gives CDR1 MNHEY, CDR2 SVGAGI. Unmatched junction bases numbered 8, after V lost 5 bases and J lost 7 bases. The CDR3 contains 15 residues.

This chain joins TRBV11-2 and TRBJ1-1; TRBD1 agrees at 7 bases. Trimming took 1 base from V and 11 from J; bases not matched to a gene: 7. This CDR3 comprises 13 residues. Germline V lookup: CDR1 SGHAT, CDR2 FQNNGV. The CDR3 loop is CASSLVRGLGAFF. The DNA of the CDR3 is TGTGCCAGCAGCTTAGTAAGGGGGCTAGGCGCTTTCTTT. The full variable domain, rest sourced from reference TRBV11-2 and TRBJ1-1, is EAGVAQSPRYKIIEKRQSVAFWCNPISGHATLYWYQQILGQGPKLLIQFQNNGVVDDSQLPKDRFSAERLKGVDSTLKIQPAKLEDSAVYLCASSLVRGLGAFFGQGTRLTVV.

The chain has TRBV29-1 and TRBJ1-1; D gene unclear. CDR3 length equals 12 residues. Germline assignment: CDR1 SQVTM and CDR2 ANQGSEA. V dropped 1 base and J dropped 11 bases, with 14 bases sitting between them. The CDR3 region has the DNA TGCAGCGTTGAAGCTGGTCAGCTGAGGGCTTTCTTT. As protein: CSVEAGQLRAFF.

This sequence joins TRBV5-8 and TRBJ2-7; D is undetermined. Germline loops: CDR1 SGHTS, CDR2 YDEGEE. The germline V and J ends were trimmed by 4 bases and 0 bases, with 14 bases remaining between them. The CDR3 loop spans 15 amino acids. DNA of the CDR3: TGTGCCAGCAGCCCGAAAGAGAAGAGCTCCTACGAGCAGTACTTC. Encoded protein: CASSPKEKSSYEQYF.

This clone was observed a single time. V and J are TRBV30 and TRBJ2-2; TRBD2 aligns across 11 bases. The CDR3 is 17 residues long. Trimming cost V 4 bases and J 5 bases; bases outside gene matches: 12. Germline V gene lookup returns CDR1 GTSNPN and CDR2 SVGIG (reference sequence). Here the CDR3 reads CAWIIPFSGRDTGELFF. The CDR3 DNA sequence: TGTGCCTGGATTATCCCTTTTAGCGGGAGGGATACCGGGGAGCTGTTTTTT.